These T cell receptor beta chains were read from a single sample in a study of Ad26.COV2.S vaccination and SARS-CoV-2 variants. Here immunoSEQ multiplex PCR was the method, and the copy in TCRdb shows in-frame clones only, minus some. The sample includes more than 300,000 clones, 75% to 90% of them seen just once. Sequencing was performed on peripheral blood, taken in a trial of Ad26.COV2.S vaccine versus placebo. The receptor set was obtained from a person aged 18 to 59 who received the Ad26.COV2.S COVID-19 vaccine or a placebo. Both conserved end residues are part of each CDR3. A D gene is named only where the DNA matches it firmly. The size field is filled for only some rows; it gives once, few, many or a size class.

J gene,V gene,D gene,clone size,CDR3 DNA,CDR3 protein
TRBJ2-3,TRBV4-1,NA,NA,TGCGCCAGCAGCCGCAGAGAGTCTAGCACAGATACGCAGTATTTT,CASSRRESSTDTQYF
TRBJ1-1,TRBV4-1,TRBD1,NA,TGCGCCAGCAGCCATGTTTTCAGGGGGCTTCAAGCTTTCTTT,CASSHVFRGLQAFF
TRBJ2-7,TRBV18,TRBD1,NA,TGTGCCAGCTCACGAGGGACAGGCACTACTTCCTACGAGCAGTACTTC,CASSRGTGTTSYEQYF
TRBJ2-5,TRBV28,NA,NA,TGTGCCAGCAGTCTTCTAGCTCTAGGGGAGACCCAGTACTTC,CASSLLALGETQYF
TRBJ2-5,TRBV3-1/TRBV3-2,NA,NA,TGTGCCAGCAGCTATACTAAGGAGACCCAGTACTTC,CASSYTKETQYF
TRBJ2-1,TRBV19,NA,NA,TGTGCCAGTAGTGCTTCCGGGACTTTCTTCTACAATGAGCAGTTCTTC,CASSASGTFFYNEQFF
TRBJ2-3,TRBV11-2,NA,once,TGTGCCAGCAGATTCAGGAGCGCAGATACGCAGTATTTT,CASRFRSADTQYF
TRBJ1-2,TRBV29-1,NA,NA,TGCAGCGTTGAACGGGTAGGGGGTGTCTATGGCTACACCTTC,CSVERVGGVYGYTF
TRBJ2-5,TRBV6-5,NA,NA,TGTGCCAGCAGTTACTCGGGTTTCCGGGAGACCCAGTACTTC,CASSYSGFRETQYF
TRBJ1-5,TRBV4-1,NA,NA,TGCGCCAGCAGCCAAGATGCAGGGGAGGGTCAGCCCCAGCATTTT,CASSQDAGEGQPQHF
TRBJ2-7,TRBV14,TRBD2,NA,TGTGCCAGCAGCCCCCCTAGCGGGCTCAACGAGCAGTACTTC,CASSPPSGLNEQYF
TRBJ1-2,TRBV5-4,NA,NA,TGTGCCAGCAGCTTGCCTCCCCACCGGTTCTACACCTTC,CASSLPPHRFYTF
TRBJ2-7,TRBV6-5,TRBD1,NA,TGTGCCAGTATTCCGGGACAGGGATCCTACGAGCAGTACTTC,CASIPGQGSYEQYF
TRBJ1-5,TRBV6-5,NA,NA,TGTGCCAGCAGTTACAGATTGGGGCCCCGGCAGCCCCAGCATTTT,CASSYRLGPRQPQHF
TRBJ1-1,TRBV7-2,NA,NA,TGTGCCAGCAGTTATATGGGGGACACTGAAGCTTTCTTT,CASSYMGDTEAFF
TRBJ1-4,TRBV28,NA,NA,TGTGCCAGCAGTTTTGCCCGGGAAAAACTGTTTTTT,CASSFAREKLFF
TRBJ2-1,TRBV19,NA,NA,TGTGCCAGTAGTGCTATCTCTAGCGCCCATGGGAGGGAGCAGTTCTTC,CASSAISSAHGREQFF
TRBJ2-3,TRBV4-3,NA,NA,TGCGCCAGCAGCCAAGCTGTAATCGGAGATACGCAGTATTTT,CASSQAVIGDTQYF
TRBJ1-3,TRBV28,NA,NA,TGTGCCAGCAGTTTGGGGGGGACGAGCTCTGGAAACACCATATATTTT,CASSLGGTSSGNTIYF
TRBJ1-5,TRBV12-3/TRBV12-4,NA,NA,TGTGCCAGCAGTTTGGATAATCAGCCCCAGCATTTT,CASSLDNQPQHF
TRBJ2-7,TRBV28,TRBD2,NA,TGTGCCAGCCAGCGGGGGGCCTACGAGCAGTACTTC,CASQRGAYEQYF
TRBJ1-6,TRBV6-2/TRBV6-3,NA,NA,TGTGCCAGCAGTTGGCCGAATTCACCCCTCCACTTT,CASSWPNSPLHF
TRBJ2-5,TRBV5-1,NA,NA,TGCGCCAGCAGTCGTGTTGCAGGAGAGACCCAGTACTTC,CASSRVAGETQYF
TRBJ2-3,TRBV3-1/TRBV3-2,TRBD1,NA,TGTGCCAGCAGCCGTGGGGACAGGGACACAGATACGCAGTATTTT,CASSRGDRDTDTQYF
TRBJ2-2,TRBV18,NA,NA,TGTGCCAGCTCACCACTCGACGGAACCGGGGAGCTGTTTTTT,CASSPLDGTGELFF
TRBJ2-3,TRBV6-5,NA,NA,TGTGCCAGCAGTTACGGCCTCGCCGGCACAGATACGCAGTATTTT,CASSYGLAGTDTQYF
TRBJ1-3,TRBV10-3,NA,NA,TGTGCCATCAGTGCAGGGGTTAACTCTGGAAACACCATATATTTT,CAISAGVNSGNTIYF
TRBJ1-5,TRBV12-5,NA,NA,TGTGCTAGTGGTTTCTCCAATCAGCCCCAGCATTTT,CASGFSNQPQHF
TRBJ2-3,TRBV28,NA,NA,TGTGCCAGCTTCGGGACTCTCACAGATACGCAGTATTTT,CASFGTLTDTQYF
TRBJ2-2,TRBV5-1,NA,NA,TGCGCCAGCAGCTTGGCACCACCCAGCACCGGGGAGCTGTTTTTT,CASSLAPPSTGELFF
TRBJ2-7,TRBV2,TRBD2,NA,TGTGCCAGCAGTGATCGTCTAGCGGCCTCCTACGAGCAGTACTTC,CASSDRLAASYEQYF
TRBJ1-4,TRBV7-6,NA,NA,TGTGCCAGCAGCCCCGGCACAGGGTTTTCTCCGTTAGAAAAACTGTTTTTT,CASSPGTGFSPLEKLFF